This TCR beta chain was profiled in a study of spatial heterogeneity in lung cancer. Looking at the study overall: A consistent excess of beta-chain over alpha-chain sequences was detected. Overall study findings and caveats: Whereas they appeared in blood less at follow-up, ubiquitous expanded tumor TCRs appeared there more at resection.

Trimming took 5 bases from V and 7 from J; bases not matched to a gene: 8. Germline V lookup: CDR1 SGHTA, CDR2 FQGNSA. The CDR3 totals 15 residues. On this clonotype: Its antigen is currently unknown.

A unique molecular identifier was carried by every single TCR cDNA molecule. TCRdb called the 5' RACE reads again in MiXCR, with one record for every CDR3 protein. This table has tens of thousands of distinct CDR3 sequences, 8% to 9% appearing once. Specified time point: sample taken at primary tumor resection. Sequencing of whole RNA from tumor, nontumor lung or frozen PBMC involved no sorting. Untreated early-stage non-small cell lung cancer patients, 55 to 85 in total, were the donors. This sequence was found in a female donor with early-stage non-small cell lung cancer. Sample: PBMCs, taken at surgery. The rearrangement uses TRBV7-2 and TRBJ1-4; 9 positions agree with TRBD1. CDR3 region: CASSANRGRGEKLFF. The CDR3, as DNA: TGTGCCAGCAGCGCGAACAGGGGGCGCGGTGAAAAACTGTTTTTT.